This passage covers 24 T cell receptor beta chains from one sample sequenced in a study of T cells after yellow fever vaccination. Using its own MiXCR run on the 5' RACE reads, TCRdb lists one record per CDR3 protein. The repertoire holds around 30,000 distinct CDR3 sequences, with about 5% as singletons. The sequencing used CD8+ T cells sorted from PBMCs, collected 10 days after the yellow fever booster vaccination. Every receptor here comes from a man aged 25-40 years who received the YFV17D yellow fever vaccine.

This clonotype was seen at least ten times. This sequence joins TRBV5-1 and TRBJ2-7, with D possibly called TRBD1 or TRBD2 (5 bases each). Germline V lookup: CDR1 SGHRS, CDR2 YFSETQ. Trimming shortened V by 3 bases and J by 6 bases, and 22 bases separated the two germline ends. The CDR3 is 16 amino acids. The CDR3 loop reads CASSWGILADDGEQYF. In nucleotides, the CDR3 is TGCGCCAGCAGCTGGGGGATCTTAGCTGACGATGGCGAGCAGTACTTC.

This clonotype has at least ten counts. The chain employs TRBV6-1 and TRBJ2-3; 8 bases match TRBD1. The germline gives CDR1 MNHNS, CDR2 SASEGT. After removal of 6 bases from V and 3 bases from J, the junction contained 5 bases not matched to a gene. The CDR3 sequence is 14 residues long. This CDR3 is CASSGGTGTDTQYF. The CDR3 DNA follows: TGTGCCAGCAGCGGAGGGACAGGAACAGATACGCAGTATTTT.

This clonotype was detected ten times or more. The V gene is TRBV7-2, the J gene TRBJ2-3, with 9 positions matching TRBD1. Germline-derived CDR1 and CDR2 are SGHTA and FQGNSA. The CDR3 totals 13 residues. Trimming took 9 bases from V and 4 from J; bases not matched to a gene: 5. As DNA, the CDR3 is TGTGCCAGTATGGGACAGGGATCAGATACGCAGTATTTT. This translates into CASMGQGSDTQYF.

This clonotype was seen repeatedly, ten times or more. This chain joins TRBV20-1 and TRBJ2-7; 8 nucleotides match TRBD2. The CDR3 length is 16 residues. The trim removed 0 bases at V and 4 bases at J, leaving 11 bases unmatched. The germline gives CDR1 DFQATT, CDR2 SNEGSKA (reference sequence). The CDR3 region is CSARDRDGREIYEQYF. The DNA for the CDR3 is TGCAGTGCTAGAGATCGTGACGGGAGGGAAATATACGAGCAGTACTTC.

This clonotype was counted ten times or more. DNA of the CDR3: TGCGCCAGCAGCTTGTTTTTCGGGGCAGATACGCAGTATTTT. Residues: CASSLFFGADTQYF. The rearrangement links TRBV5-1 to TRBJ2-3; TRBD2 is a possible D gene (5 bases). Trimming pared 1 base from V and 4 bases from J, leaving 10 bases between. Germline V gives CDR1 SGHRS, CDR2 YFSETQ. CDR3 length equals 14 residues.

This chain links TRBV10-2 with TRBJ2-7, with a weak D call TRBD2 (6 bases). Trimming removed 3 bases at V and 1 base at J, with 16 bases between. This CDR3 is 16 amino acids long. Germline assignment: CDR1 WSHSY and CDR2 SAAADI. CDR3 DNA: TGCGCCAGCAGTGAATGCGGGACGCGACCTTCCTACGAGCAGTACTTC. This gives the protein CASSECGTRPSYEQYF.

This clonotype occurred many times. The gene calls are TRBV20-1 and TRBJ2-1, with 10 bases matching TRBD2. The CDR3 length is 16 residues. Germline values: CDR1 DFQATT, CDR2 SNEGSKA (reference sequence). J lost 5 bases, V lost 1 base, and 8 bases had no gene match. The DNA of the CDR3 is TGCAGTGCTAGAGCCGCTAGCGGGAGTTTTAACAATGAGCAGTTCTTC. It is translated as CSARAASGSFNNEQFF.

This clonotype occurred many times. This chain uses TRBV13 with TRBJ2-1, with D perhaps matching TRBD1 (6 bases). The germline CDR1 and CDR2 sequences are PRHDT and FYEKMQ (reference sequence). V lost 7 bases to trimming and J lost 8 bases, with 18 bases between them. The CDR3 spans 14 residues. The CDR3 here is CASNLGAPQDEQFF. For the CDR3, the DNA is TGTGCCAGCAACTTGGGGGCTCCTCAGGATGAGCAGTTCTTC.

Ten or more counts support this clonotype. Written as DNA, the CDR3 is TGTGCCAGCAGACCCACCGGGGGGACCGCGAAAGACTATGGCTACACCTTC. Amino acids: CASRPTGGTAKDYGYTF. V usage is TRBV6-5 and J usage is TRBJ1-2; D may be TRBD1 (5 bases). The germline CDR1 and CDR2 sequences are MNHEY and SVGAGI. This CDR3 is 17 amino acids long. V was clipped by 6 bases and J by 3 bases, with 23 bases between them.

This clonotype was recorded many times. The chain joins TRBV27 to TRBJ2-1; tentative D call: TRBD1 (6 bases). Germline CDR1 and CDR2: MNHEY and SMNVEV (reference sequence). The CDR3 is 16 residues long. Trimming removed 0 bases at V and 6 bases at J, with 15 bases between. The CDR3 bases are TGTGCCAGCAGTTTATCTGTGGTGGACAGATTCAATGAGCAGTTCTTC. Protein product: CASSLSVVDRFNEQFF.

There are a few counts of this clonotype. The rearrangement joins TRBV10-1 to TRBJ2-6; D tentatively reads TRBD1 or TRBD2 (6 bases each). This CDR3 comprises 17 residues. CDR1 and CDR2 from the germline V gene are WNHNN and SYGVQD (reference sequence). The V and J ends lost 5 bases and 3 bases respectively, with 17 bases between them. CDR3 in amino acids: CASSIDTGALGANVLTF. In DNA, the CDR3 is TGCGCCAGCAGTATCGACACGGGGGCGCTTGGGGCCAACGTCCTGACTTTC.

In its sample, this clonotype was seen many times. The chain has TRBV5-6 and TRBJ2-5, with no clear D. The CDR3 runs to 12 residues. Trimming removed 4 bases at V and 4 bases at J, with 8 bases between. Germline lookup yields CDR1 SGHDT and CDR2 YYEEEE. The CDR3 sequence: CASSSVGETQYF. For the CDR3, the DNA is TGTGCCAGCAGCAGCGTAGGAGAGACCCAGTACTTC.

This clonotype was seen ten or more times. The chain uses TRBV3-1 and TRBJ2-7, with 10 bases lining up with TRBD2. Germline loops: CDR1 LGHDT, CDR2 YNNKEL (reference sequence). Trimming at V came to 2 bases and at J to 2 bases, leaving 6 bases not matched to a gene. This CDR3 region has 16 residues. CDR3 amino acids: CASSQLGSGRAYEQYF. CDR3 nucleotides: TGTGCCAGCAGCCAACTTGGAAGCGGGAGGGCCTACGAGCAGTACTTC.

This clonotype has at least ten counts. Mismatch with germline at one junction end may stem from a read error. J is TRBJ2-7 and V is TRBV28, with 13 bases that match TRBD2. There are 16 residues in the CDR3. CDR1 is MDHEN and CDR2 is SYDVKM in the germline V gene. In DNA form, the CDR3 reads TGTGCCAGCAGCTCTCTACAAGGACTAGCGGGAGCACTTCCCCACTTC. It specifies CASSSLQGLAGALPHF. The entire variable domain, with the rest obtained from reference TRBV28 and TRBJ2-7, is as follows: DVKVTQSSRYLVKRTGEKVFLECVQDMDHENMFWYRQDPGLGLRLIYFSYDVKMKEKGDIPEGYSVSREKKERFSLILESASTNQTSMYLCASSSLQGLAGALPHFGPGTRLTVT.

This clonotype was observed at least ten times. The chain recombines TRBV20-1 with TRBJ2-7; D not resolved. Germline CDR1 reads DFQATT; CDR2 reads SNEGSKA (reference sequence). The CDR3 is made up of 13 amino acids. V was pared by 6 bases and J by 0 bases, with 12 bases between. The CDR3 loop reads CSARTSSSYEQYF. CDR3 in DNA: TGCAGTGCCCGTACATCTAGCTCCTACGAGCAGTACTTC.

This clonotype occurred many times. The rearrangement uses TRBV21-1 and TRBJ1-2; the listed D gene, TRBD1, was not tested against the DNA. TRBV21-1 is assigned pseudogene status. The CDR3 totals 13 residues. The chain's CDR3 is CASSTRQGQGYTF. As DNA, the CDR3 is TGTGCCAGCAGCACCCGACAGGGACAGGGCTACACCTTC.

At least ten counts were recorded for this clonotype. This rearrangement joins TRBV5-5 to TRBJ2-7; the match to TRBD1 covers 11 bases. The germline V gene encodes CDR1 SGHKS and CDR2 YYEKEE (reference sequence). CDR3 length: 15 amino acids. The V and J ends lost 4 bases and 5 bases, in that order; junction bases with no gene match: 8. The chain's CDR3 is CASSEPGQGVHEQYF. The DNA of the CDR3 is TGTGCCAGCAGCGAACCGGGACAGGGGGTCCACGAGCAGTACTTC.

This clonotype showed up many times. This chain joins TRBV5-6 and TRBJ2-6, with a weak D call TRBD2 (5 bases). The CDR3 loop spans 17 amino acids. Between the trimmed V and J ends, which lost 0 bases and 0 bases, there was a span of 10 bases. Germline values: CDR1 SGHDT, CDR2 YYEEEE. CDR3 coding DNA: TGTGCCAGCAGCTTGGTGGGCACTAGCTCTGGGGCCAACGTCCTGACTTTC. It yields the protein CASSLVGTSSGANVLTF.

The table lists this clonotype with many counts. The chain employs TRBV6-5 and TRBJ2-1; no definite D call. Germline V gene sequence: CDR1 MNHEY, CDR2 SVGAGI. V dropped 8 bases and J dropped 5 bases, with 13 bases sitting between them. The CDR3 length is 13 residues. The CDR3 is CASGQTGDNEQFF. The CDR3 DNA follows: TGTGCCAGCGGCCAGACTGGGGACAATGAGCAGTTCTTC.

Regarding this clonotype: This sequence may be a read error, since a much larger clone differs from it by one base. The chain has TRBV19 and TRBJ2-2; no definite D call. This CDR3 region has 13 residues. Looked up from germline, CDR1 is LNHDA and CDR2 is SQIVND (reference sequence). Trimming took 5 bases from V and 8 from J, leaving 12 bases between them. CDR3 in amino acids: CASSQEVSGELFF. The CDR3 region has the DNA TGTGCCAGTAGTCAAGAGGTATCGGGGGAGCTGTTTTTT. Full variable domain (missing parts from reference TRBV19 and TRBJ2-2): DGGITQSPKYLFRKEGQNVTLSCEQNLNHDAMYWYRQDPGQGLRLIYYSQIVNDFQKGDIAEGYSVSREKKESFPLTVTSAQKNPTAFYLCASSQEVSGELFFGEGSRLTVL.

This clonotype was seen at least ten times. The rearrangement uses TRBV9 and TRBJ2-3; 10 bases fit TRBD2. The CDR3 is 16 residues long. The trim removed 0 bases at V and 4 bases at J, leaving 5 bases unmatched. CDR1 SGDLS and CDR2 YYNGEE come from the germline V gene. The CDR3 here is CASSVDGLAESDTQYF. The CDR3 nucleotides read TGTGCCAGCAGCGTAGATGGACTAGCGGAGTCAGATACGCAGTATTTT.

Many counts were recorded for this clonotype. The chain is built from TRBV4-3 and TRBJ2-2, with a weak D call TRBD2 (6 bases). The germline V and J ends were trimmed by 1 base and 1 base, with 13 bases remaining between them. The CDR3 loop spans 17 amino acids. CDR1 and CDR2 (germline): LGHNA, YSLEER. CDR3 in DNA: TGCGCCAGCAGCCAAGCCGGGCGGGACCTGAACACCGGGGAGCTGTTTTTT. Amino acid sequence: CASSQAGRDLNTGELFF.

Many counts were recorded for this clonotype. The CDR3 loop is CASSLTGTGREAFF. The CDR3 DNA reads as TGTGCCAGCAGCCTTACCGGGACAGGGCGTGAAGCTTTCTTT. This chain links TRBV27 with TRBJ1-1, with 9 bases fitting TRBD1. Germline trimming cut 6 bases from V and 7 bases from J; bases unmatched to any gene: 9. The CDR3 spans 14 residues. The V gene's germline CDR1 is MNHEY and CDR2 SMNVEV (reference sequence).

This clonotype was detected many times. The genes are TRBV6-2 or TRBV6-3 and TRBJ2-7, with 11 bases lining up with TRBD2. The CDR3 extends over 15 amino acids. Germline V lookup: CDR1 MNHEY, CDR2 SVGEGT. V shed 7 bases and J 2 bases; nucleotides not matched to a gene: 7. This CDR3 is CASIPSGRRTYEQYF. The DNA for the CDR3 is TGTGCCAGCATACCTAGCGGGAGGCGGACCTACGAGCAGTACTTC.